This TCR beta chain was sequenced during a study of CD8 T cells in ankylosing spondylitis. TCRdb reprocessed the 5' RACE reads with MiXCR, giving one entry per CDR3 protein. The table lists roughly 230,000 distinct CDR3 sequences, roughly a tenth of them singletons. This CDR3 is 14 amino acids long. Trimming shortened V by 3 bases and J by 2 bases, and 11 bases separated the two germline ends. CDR1 MNHNS and CDR2 SASEGT come from the germline V gene. This clonotype was counted between two and nine times. V gene TRBV6-1 combines with J gene TRBJ2-7; D is undetermined. The origin of this receptor is a male donor with ankylosing spondylitis or in good health (not recorded which). Sequenced input: blood, either unsorted or a sorted T cell fraction (not recorded which). The CDR3 is CASSDTSVAYEQYF. CDR3 DNA: TGTGCCAGCAGTGACACTTCCGTCGCCTACGAGCAGTACTTC.